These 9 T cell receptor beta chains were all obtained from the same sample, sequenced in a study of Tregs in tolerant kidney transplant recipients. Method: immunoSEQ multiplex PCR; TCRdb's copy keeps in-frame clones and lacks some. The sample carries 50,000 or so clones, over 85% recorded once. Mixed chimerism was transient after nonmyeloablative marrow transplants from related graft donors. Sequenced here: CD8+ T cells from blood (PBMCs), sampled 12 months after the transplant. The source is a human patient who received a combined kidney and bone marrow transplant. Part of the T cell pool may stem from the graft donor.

In DNA form, the CDR3 reads TGCGCCAGCAGCTTGTGGTGGGGCCCTTACCAAGAGACCCAGTACTTC. Translation gives CASSLWWGPYQETQYF. V usage is TRBV5-1 and J usage is TRBJ2-5; D possibly corresponds to TRBD1 (5 bases). The CDR3 is 16 amino acids. CDR1 is SGHRS and CDR2 is YFSETQ in the germline V gene. Trimming removed 1 base at V and 0 bases at J, with 13 bases between.

The CDR3 DNA reads TGTGCCACCAGCAGAGCAGGGGGCGACGGGACTAGCGGATACAATGAGCAGTTCTTC. It is translated as CATSRAGGDGTSGYNEQFF. This chain joins TRBV15 and TRBJ2-1; 11 bases are a match to TRBD2. There are 19 residues in the CDR3. Germline-derived CDR1 and CDR2 are LNHNV and YYDKDF (reference sequence). The J segment lost 4 bases and the V segment lost 1 base, leaving 12 bases of the junction unmatched. The full variable domain, rest sourced from reference TRBV15 and TRBJ2-1, is DAMVIQNPRYQVTQFGKPVTLSCSQTLNHNVMYWYQQKSSQAPKLLFHYYDKDFNNEADTPDNFQSRRPNTSFCFLDIRSPGLGDTAMYLCATSRAGGDGTSGYNEQFFGPGTRLTVL.

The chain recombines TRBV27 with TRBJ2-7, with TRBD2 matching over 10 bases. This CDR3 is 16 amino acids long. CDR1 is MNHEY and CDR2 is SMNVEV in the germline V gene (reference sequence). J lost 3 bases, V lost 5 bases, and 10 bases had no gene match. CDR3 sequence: CASSLQTSGDLYEQYF. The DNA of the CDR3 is TGTGCCAGCAGTCTCCAAACTAGCGGGGACCTCTACGAGCAGTACTTC.

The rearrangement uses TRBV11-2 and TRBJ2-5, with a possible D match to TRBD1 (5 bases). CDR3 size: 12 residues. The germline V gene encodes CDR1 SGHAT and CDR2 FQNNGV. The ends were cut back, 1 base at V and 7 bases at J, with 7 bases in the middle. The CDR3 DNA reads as TGTGCCAGCAGCTTAGGGGGCGGGACCCAGTACTTC. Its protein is CASSLGGGTQYF.

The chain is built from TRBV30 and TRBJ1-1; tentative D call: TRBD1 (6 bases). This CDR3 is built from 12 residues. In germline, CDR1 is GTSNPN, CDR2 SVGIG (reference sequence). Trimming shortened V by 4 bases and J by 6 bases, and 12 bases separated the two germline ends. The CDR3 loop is CAWMGGRPEAFF. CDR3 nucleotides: TGTGCCTGGATGGGGGGGCGACCTGAAGCTTTCTTT.

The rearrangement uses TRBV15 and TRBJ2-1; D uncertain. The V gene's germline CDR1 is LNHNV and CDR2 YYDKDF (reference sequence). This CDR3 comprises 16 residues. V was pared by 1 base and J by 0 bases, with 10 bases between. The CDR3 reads CATSRGGEGSYNEQFF. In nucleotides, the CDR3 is TGTGCCACCAGCAGAGGTGGAGAAGGCTCCTACAATGAGCAGTTCTTC.

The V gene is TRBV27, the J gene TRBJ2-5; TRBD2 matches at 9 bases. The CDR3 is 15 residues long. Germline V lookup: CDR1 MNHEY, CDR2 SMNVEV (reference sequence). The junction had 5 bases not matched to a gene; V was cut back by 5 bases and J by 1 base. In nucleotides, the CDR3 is TGTGCCAGCAGTCGACTAGCGGACTTCCAAGAGACCCAGTACTTC. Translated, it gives CASSRLADFQETQYF.

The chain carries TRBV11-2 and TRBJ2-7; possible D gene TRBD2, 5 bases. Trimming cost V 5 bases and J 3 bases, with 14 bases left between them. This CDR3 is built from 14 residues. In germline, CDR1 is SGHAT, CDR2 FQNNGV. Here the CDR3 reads CASSLKEAVYEQYF. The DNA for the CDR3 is TGTGCCAGCAGCCTGAAGGAGGCGGTCTACGAGCAGTACTTC.

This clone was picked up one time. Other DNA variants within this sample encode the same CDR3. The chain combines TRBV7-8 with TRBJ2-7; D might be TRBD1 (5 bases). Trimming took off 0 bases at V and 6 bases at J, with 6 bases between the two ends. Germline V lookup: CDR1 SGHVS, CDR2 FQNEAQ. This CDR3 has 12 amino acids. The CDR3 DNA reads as TGTGCCAGCAGCTTAGCAGGGGTCGAGCAGTACTTC. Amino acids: CASSLAGVEQYF.